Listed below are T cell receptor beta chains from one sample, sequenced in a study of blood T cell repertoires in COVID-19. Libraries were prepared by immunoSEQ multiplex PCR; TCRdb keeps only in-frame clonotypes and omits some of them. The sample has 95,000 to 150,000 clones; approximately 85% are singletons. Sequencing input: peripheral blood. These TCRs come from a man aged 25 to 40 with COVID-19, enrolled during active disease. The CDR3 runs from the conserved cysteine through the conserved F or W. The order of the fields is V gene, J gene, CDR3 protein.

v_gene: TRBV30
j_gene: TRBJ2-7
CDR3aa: CAWNRQGEQYF

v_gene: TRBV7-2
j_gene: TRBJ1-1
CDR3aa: CASSLAWGEGYTEAFF

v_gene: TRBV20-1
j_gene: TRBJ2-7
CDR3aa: CSASDEPSYEQYF

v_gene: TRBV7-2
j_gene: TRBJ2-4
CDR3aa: CASSLRLVAGNIQYF

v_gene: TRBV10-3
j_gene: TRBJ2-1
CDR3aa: CAISESSSGGAYNEQFF

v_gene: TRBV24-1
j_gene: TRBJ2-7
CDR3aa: CATGASDQAYEQYF

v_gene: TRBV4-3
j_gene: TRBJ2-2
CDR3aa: CASSQEGGAGMGNTGELFF

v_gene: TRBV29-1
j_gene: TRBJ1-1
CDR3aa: CSGAQDTEAFF

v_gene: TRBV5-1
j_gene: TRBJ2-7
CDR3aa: CASSPGTGMFYEQYF

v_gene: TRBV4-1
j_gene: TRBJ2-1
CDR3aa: CASSHGTSPYNEQFF

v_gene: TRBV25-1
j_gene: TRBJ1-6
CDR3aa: CASSDGGGAYNSPLHF

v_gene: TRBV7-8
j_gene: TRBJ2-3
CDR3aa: CASSPIPWADTQYF

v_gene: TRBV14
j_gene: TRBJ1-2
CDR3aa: CASSQDNWRRLGGLDGYTF

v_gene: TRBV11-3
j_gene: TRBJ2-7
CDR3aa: CASSFGAGMGPYEQYF

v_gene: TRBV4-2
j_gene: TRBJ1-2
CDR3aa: CASSQDTAGQLYGYTF

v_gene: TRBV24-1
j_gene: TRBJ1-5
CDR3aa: CATSVLWDRGSYSNQPQHF

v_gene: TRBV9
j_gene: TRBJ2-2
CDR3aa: CASAGGNTGELFF

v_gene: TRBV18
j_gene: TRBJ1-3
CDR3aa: CASSPAQAASGNTIYF

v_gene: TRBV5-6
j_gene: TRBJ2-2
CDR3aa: CASSLGTSVNTGELFF

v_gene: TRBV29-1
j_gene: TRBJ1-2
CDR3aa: CSVAQWDRGATNYGYTF

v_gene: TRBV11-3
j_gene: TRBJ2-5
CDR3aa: CASSSGQGWETQYF

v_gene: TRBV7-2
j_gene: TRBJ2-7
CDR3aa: CASSWRGGYEQYF

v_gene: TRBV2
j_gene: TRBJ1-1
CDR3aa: CARKGTFLNTEAFF

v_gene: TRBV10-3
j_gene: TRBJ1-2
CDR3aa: CATKRTETGGSGYTF

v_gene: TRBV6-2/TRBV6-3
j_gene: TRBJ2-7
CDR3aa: CASSFLPGQVSYEQYF

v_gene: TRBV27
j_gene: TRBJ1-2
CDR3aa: CASKGVWDGYTF

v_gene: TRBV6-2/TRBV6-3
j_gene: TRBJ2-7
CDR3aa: CASSYSSGAYEQYF

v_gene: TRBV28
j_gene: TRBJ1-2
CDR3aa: CASSQTDGVDGYTF

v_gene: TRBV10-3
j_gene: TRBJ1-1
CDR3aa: CAISVGATDTEAFF

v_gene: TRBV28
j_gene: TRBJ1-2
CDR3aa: CASSLEEFDGYTF

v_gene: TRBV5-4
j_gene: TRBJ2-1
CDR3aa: CASSLGGGTGGSYNEQFF